This T cell receptor (beta chain) was documented in a study of blood T cell repertoires in COVID-19. Study as a whole: There were acute and convalescent COVID-19 samples, and they came from the United States, Italy and Spain. PBMCs, B-cell-depleted T cells, or T cells were the source of the cDNA or gDNA that made up the material.

Under the authors' procedure: By means of reference gene primer amplification, nucleated cell counts were estimated. TCRdb's copy holds only in-frame clones and misses some; the assay was immunoSEQ multiplex PCR. From that table come the V and J calls and clone size; the DNA was used to work out D and trimming. The sample holds around 170,000 clones, more than 80% seen once. Cohort 3 donors were reported recovered after two negative PCRs, clearance, or symptom resolution. The clonotype was recovered from a man aged 45 to 65 who had recovered from COVID-19. Sequenced: PBMCs or T cells enriched from blood (not recorded which).

CDR3 nucleotides: TGTGCCGCCTTAGGGGGCGGGGTGAGCACAGATACGCAGTATTTT. Amino acids: CAALGGGVSTDTQYF. The chain is built from TRBV2 and TRBJ2-3; TRBD1 is a possible D gene (7 bases). Trimming took 11 bases from V and 0 from J, leaving 18 bases between them. From germline, CDR1 is SNHLY and CDR2 FYNNEI. The CDR3 spans 15 residues.